The subject of this entry is one T cell receptor (beta chain). Its target is not known. Amplified regions were TCR beta CDR3 sequences from RNA transcripts. The HTBI set primed first-round TCR CDR3 RT-PCR. TCRdb re-derived calls from the multiplex PCR reads in MiXCR, one entry per CDR3 protein. The sample shows 600,000 or so distinct CDR3 sequences, 14% of them seen only once. These data come from a study of T cells in Graves' hyperthyroidism and ophthalmopathy. Notes on the study in general: A model built on 13 V-J features separated ophthalmopathy from stable hyperthyroidism.

The sequence derives from a woman under 30 with Graves' ophthalmopathy. Sequences were obtained from blood.

The CDR3 reads CATTGVRGGNEKLFF. The CDR3 DNA sequence: TGTGCCACCACAGGAGTCAGGGGTGGTAATGAAAAACTGTTTTTT. The gene calls are TRBV2 and TRBJ1-4; D might be TRBD1 (6 bases). CDR3 length: 15 amino acids. Trimming removed 10 bases from V and 4 bases from J, with 19 bases in between. Germline loops: CDR1 SNHLY, CDR2 FYNNEI.